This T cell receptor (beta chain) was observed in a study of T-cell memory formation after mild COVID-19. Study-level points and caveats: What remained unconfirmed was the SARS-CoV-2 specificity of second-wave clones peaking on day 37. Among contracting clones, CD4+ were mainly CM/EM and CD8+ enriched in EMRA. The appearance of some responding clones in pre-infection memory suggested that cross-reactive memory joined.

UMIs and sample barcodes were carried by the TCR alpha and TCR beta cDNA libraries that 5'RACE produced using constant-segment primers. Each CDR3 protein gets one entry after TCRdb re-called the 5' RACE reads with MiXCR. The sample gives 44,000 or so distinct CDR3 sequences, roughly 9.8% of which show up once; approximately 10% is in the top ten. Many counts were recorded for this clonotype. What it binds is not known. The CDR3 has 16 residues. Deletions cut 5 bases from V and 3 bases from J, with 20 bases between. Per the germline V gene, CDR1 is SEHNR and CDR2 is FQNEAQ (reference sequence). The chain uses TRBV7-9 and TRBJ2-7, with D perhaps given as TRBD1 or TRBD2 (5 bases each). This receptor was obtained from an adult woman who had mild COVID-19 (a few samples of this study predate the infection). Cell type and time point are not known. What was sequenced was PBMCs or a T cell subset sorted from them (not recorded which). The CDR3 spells CASSGEVDSGSYEQYF. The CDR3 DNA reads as TGTGCCAGCAGCGGAGAGGTCGACAGTGGGAGCTACGAGCAGTACTTC.